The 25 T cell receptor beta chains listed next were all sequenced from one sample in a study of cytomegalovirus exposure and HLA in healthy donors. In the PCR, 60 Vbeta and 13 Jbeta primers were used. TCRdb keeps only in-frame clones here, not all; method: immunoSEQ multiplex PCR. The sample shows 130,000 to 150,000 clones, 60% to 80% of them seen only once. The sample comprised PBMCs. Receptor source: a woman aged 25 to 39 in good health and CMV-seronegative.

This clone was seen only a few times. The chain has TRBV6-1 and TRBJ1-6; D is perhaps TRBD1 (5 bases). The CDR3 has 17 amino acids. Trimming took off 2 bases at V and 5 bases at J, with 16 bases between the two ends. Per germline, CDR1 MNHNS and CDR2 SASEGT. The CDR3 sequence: CASSEWLVGRHNSPLHF. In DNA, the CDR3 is TGTGCCAGCAGTGAATGGTTGGTGGGGCGGCATAATTCACCCCTCCACTTT.

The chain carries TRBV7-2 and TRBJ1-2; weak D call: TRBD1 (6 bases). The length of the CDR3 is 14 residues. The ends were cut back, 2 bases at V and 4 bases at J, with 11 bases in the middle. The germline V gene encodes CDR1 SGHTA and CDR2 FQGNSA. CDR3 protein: CASSLTQGIYGYTF. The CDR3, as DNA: TGTGCCAGCAGCTTAACGCAGGGGATCTATGGCTACACCTTC.

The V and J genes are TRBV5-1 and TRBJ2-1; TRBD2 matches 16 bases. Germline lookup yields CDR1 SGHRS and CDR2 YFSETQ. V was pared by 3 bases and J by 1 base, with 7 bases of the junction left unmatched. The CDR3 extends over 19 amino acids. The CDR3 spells CASSSGGLAGGPSYNEQFF. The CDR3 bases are TGCGCCAGCAGCTCGGGGGGACTAGCGGGGGGGCCGTCCTACAATGAGCAGTTCTTC.

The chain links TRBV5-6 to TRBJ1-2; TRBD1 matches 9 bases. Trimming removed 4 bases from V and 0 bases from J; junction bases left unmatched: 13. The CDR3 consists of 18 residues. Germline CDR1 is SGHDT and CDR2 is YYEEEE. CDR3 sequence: CASSPLRDRVPTNYGYTF. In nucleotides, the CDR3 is TGTGCCAGCAGCCCCTTAAGGGACAGGGTCCCTACTAACTATGGCTACACCTTC.

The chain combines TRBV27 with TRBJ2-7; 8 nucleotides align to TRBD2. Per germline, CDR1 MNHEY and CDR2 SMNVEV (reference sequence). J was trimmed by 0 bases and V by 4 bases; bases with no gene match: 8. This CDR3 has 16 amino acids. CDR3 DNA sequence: TGTGCCAGCAGTTCAGAACTAGCGGTGAGCTCCTACGAGCAGTACTTC. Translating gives CASSSELAVSSYEQYF.

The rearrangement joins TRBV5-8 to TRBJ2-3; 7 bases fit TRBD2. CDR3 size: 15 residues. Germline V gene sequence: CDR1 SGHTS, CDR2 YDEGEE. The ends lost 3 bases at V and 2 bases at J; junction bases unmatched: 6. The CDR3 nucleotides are TGTGCCAGCAGCTCCCAGCGGGGCCCCACAGATACGCAGTATTTT. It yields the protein CASSSQRGPTDTQYF.

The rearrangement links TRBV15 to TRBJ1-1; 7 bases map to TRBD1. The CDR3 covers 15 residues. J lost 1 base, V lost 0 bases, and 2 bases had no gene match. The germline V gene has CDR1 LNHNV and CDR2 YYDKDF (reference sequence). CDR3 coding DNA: TGTGCCACCAGCAGAGAAGGGGACAGGAACACTGAAGCTTTCTTT. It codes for CATSREGDRNTEAFF.

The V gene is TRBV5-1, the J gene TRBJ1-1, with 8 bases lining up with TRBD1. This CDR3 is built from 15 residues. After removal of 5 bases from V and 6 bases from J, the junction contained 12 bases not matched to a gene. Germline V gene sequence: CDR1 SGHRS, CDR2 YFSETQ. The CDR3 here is CASSSPDRGSAEAFF. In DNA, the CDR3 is TGCGCCAGCAGTTCCCCAGACAGGGGCTCGGCTGAAGCTTTCTTT.

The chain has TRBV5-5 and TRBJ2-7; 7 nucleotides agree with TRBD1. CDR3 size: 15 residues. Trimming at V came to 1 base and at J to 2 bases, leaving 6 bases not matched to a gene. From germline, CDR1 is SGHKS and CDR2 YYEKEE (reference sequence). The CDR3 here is CASSLRTGDTYEQYF. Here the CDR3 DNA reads TGTGCCAGCAGCTTGAGGACAGGCGATACCTACGAGCAGTACTTC. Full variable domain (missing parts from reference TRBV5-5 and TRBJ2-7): DAGVTQSPTHLIKTRGQQVTLRCSPISGHKSVSWYQQVLGQGPQFIFQYYEKEERGRGNFPDRFSARQFPNYSSELNVNALLLGDSALYLCASSLRTGDTYEQYFGPGTRLTVT.

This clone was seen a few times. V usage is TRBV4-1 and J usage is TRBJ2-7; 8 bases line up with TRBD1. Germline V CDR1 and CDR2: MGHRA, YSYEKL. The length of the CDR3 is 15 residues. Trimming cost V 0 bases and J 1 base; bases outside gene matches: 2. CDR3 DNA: TGCGCCAGCAGCCAAGATCGGGACAGGTCCTACGAGCAGTACTTC. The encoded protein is CASSQDRDRSYEQYF.

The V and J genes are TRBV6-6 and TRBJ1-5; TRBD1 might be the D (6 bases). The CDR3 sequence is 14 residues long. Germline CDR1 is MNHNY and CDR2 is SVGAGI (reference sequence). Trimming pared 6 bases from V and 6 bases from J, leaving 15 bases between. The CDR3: CASRVQGSGQPQHF. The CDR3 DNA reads TGTGCCAGCAGGGTACAGGGATCGGGTCAGCCCCAGCATTTT.

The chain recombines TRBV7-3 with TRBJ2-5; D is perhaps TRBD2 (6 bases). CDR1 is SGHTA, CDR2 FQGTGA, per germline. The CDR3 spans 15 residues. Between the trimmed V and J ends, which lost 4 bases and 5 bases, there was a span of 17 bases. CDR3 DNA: TGTGCCAGCAGCTCCGGACCGGGCGGAGGGGAGACCCAGTACTTC. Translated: CASSSGPGGGETQYF.

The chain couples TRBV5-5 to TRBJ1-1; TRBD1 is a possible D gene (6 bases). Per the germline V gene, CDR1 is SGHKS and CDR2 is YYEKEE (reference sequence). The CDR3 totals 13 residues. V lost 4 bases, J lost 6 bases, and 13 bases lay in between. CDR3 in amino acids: CASSPDRKSEAFF. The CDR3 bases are TGTGCCAGCAGCCCCGACAGGAAGTCTGAAGCTTTCTTT.

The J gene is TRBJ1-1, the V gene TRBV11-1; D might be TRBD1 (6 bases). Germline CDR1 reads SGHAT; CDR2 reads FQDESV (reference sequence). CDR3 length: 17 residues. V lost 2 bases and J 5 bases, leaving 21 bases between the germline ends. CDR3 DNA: TGTGCCAGCAGCTTATTCGTGGCAGGGGAAGTTGGGACTGAAGCTTTCTTT. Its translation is CASSLFVAGEVGTEAFF.

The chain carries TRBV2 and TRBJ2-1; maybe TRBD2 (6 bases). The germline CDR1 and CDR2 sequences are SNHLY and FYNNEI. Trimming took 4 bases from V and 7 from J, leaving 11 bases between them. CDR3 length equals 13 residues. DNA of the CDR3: TGTGCCAGCAGTGGGACTACTTATAATGAGCAGTTCTTC. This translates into CASSGTTYNEQFF.

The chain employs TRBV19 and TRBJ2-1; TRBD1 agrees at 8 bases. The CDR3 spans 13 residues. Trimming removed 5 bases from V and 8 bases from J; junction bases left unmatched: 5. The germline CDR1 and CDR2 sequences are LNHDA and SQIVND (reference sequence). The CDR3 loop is CASSSGQGYEQFF. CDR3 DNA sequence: TGTGCCAGTAGTTCCGGACAGGGCTATGAGCAGTTCTTC. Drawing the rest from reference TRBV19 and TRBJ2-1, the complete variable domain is DGGITQSPKYLFRKEGQNVTLSCEQNLNHDAMYWYRQDPGQGLRLIYYSQIVNDFQKGDIAEGYSVSREKKESFPLTVTSAQKNPTAFYLCASSSGQGYEQFFGPGTRLTVL.

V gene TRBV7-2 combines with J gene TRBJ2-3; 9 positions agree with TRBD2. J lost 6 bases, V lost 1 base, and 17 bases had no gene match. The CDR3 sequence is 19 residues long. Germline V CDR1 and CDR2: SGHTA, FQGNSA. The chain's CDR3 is CASSLVGGSGGPRVDTQYF. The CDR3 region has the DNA TGTGCCAGCAGCTTAGTAGGGGGTAGCGGGGGTCCCAGGGTGGATACGCAGTATTTT.

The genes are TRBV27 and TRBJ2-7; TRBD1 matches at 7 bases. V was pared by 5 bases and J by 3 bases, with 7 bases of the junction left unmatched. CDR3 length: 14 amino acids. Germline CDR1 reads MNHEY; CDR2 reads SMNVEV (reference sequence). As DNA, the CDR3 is TGTGCCAGCAGTACAGGGACAGAGAACTACGAGCAGTACTTC. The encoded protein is CASSTGTENYEQYF.

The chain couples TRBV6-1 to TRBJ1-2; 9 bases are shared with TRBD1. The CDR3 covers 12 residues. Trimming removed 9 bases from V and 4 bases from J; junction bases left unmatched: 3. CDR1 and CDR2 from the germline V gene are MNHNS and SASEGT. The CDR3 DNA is TGTGCCAGTTCGACAGGGGGCTATGGCTACACCTTC. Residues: CASSTGGYGYTF.

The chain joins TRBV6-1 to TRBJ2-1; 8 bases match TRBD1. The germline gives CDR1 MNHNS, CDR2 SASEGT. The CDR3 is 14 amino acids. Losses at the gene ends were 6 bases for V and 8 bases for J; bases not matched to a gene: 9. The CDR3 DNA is TGTGCCAGCAGGGACAGGGCGGCCGCCGATGAGCAGTTCTTC. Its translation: CASRDRAAADEQFF.

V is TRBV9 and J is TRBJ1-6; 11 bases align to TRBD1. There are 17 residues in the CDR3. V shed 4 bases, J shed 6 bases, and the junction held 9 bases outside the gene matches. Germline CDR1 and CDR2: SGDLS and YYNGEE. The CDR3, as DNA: TGTGCCAGCAGCTCAGGACAGGGGGCGCCTGGTAATTCACCCCTCCACTTT. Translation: CASSSGQGAPGNSPLHF. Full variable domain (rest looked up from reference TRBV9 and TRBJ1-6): DSGVTQTPKHLITATGQRVTLRCSPRSGDLSVYWYQQSLDQGLQFLIQYYNGEERAKGNILERFSAQQFPDLHSELNLSSLELGDSALYFCASSSGQGAPGNSPLHFGNGTRLTVT.

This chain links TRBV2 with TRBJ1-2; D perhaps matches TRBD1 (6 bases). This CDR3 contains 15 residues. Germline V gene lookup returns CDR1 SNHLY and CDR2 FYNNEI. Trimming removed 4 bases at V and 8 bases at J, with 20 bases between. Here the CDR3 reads CASSAQSTGPGGYTF. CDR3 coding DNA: TGTGCCAGCAGTGCCCAGAGTACAGGGCCTGGCGGCTACACCTTC.

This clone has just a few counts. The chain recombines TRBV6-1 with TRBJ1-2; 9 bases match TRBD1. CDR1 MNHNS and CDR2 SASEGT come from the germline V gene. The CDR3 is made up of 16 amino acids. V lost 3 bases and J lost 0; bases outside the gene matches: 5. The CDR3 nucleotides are TGTGCCAGCAGTGACCGGGACAGGGAAGCTAACTATGGCTACACCTTC. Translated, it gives CASSDRDREANYGYTF.

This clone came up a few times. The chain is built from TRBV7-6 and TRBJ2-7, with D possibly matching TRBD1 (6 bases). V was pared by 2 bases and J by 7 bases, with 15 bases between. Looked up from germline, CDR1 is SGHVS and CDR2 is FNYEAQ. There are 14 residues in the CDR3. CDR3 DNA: TGTGCCAGCAGCTTAACGGGACAAGGCGGGGAGCAGTACTTC. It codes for CASSLTGQGGEQYF.

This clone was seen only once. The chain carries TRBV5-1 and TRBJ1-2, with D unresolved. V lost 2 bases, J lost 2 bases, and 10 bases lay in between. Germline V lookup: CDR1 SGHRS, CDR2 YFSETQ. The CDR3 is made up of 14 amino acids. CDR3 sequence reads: CASSFRTDNYGYTF. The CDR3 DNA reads TGCGCCAGCAGCTTTAGAACAGACAACTATGGCTACACCTTC.